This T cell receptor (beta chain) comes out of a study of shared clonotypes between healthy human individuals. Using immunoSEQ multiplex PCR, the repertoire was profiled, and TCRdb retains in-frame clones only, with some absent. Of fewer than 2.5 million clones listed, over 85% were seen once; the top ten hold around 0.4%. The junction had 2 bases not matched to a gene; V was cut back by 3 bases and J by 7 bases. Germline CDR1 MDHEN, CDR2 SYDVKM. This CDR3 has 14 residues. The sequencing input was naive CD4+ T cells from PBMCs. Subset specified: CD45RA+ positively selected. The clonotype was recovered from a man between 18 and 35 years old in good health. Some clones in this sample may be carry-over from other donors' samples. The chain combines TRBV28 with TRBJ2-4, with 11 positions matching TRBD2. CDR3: CASSFLAGGNIQYF. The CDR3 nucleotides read TGTGCCAGCAGTTTCCTAGCGGGAGGCAACATTCAGTACTTC.